This TCR beta chain was obtained from a study of cytomegalovirus exposure and HLA in healthy donors. Points on this clone: Its matching antigen is unknown.

Each donor was nominally healthy when sampled (though unrecorded immune exposures were likely). The length of the CDR3 is 16 residues. The junction had 14 bases not matched to a gene; V was cut back by 5 bases and J by 5 bases. The germline CDR1 and CDR2 sequences are MDHEN and SYDVKM. Study conclusions and caveats: Investigators reported under 200 TCR beta chains as tied to cytomegalovirus.

The PCR contained 60 Vbeta and 13 Jbeta primers. Produced via immunoSEQ multiplex PCR; TCRdb's table is partial and in-frame only. The repertoire table contains roughly 60,000 clones. The receptor was derived from a woman younger than 30 in good health and CMV-seronegative. The V call is TRBV28, the J call TRBJ1-1; 7 bases match TRBD1. Sequencing was performed on PBMCs. The CDR3 here is CASSGLGEGAETEAFF. The CDR3 region has the DNA TGTGCCAGCAGTGGATTAGGTGAGGGGGCAGAAACTGAAGCTTTCTTT.